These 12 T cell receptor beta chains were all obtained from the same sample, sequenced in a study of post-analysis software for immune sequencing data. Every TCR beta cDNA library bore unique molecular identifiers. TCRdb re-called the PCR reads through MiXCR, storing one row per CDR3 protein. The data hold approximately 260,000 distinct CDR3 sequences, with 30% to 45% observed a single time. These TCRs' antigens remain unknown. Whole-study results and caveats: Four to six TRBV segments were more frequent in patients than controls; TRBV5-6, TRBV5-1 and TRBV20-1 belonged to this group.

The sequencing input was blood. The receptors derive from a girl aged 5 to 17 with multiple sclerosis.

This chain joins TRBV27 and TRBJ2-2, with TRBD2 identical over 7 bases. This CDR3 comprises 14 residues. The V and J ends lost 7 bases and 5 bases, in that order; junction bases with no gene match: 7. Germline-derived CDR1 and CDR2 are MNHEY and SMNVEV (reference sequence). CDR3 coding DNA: TGTGCCAGCACCAGCGGGGAGGGGACCGGGGAGCTGTTTTTT. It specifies CASTSGEGTGELFF.

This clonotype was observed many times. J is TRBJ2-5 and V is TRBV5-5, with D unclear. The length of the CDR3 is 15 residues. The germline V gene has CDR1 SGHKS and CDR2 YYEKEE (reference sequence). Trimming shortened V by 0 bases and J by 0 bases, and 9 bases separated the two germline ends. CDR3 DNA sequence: TGTGCCAGCAGCTTGGAGGGCAGTTACCAAGAGACCCAGTACTTC. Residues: CASSLEGSYQETQYF.

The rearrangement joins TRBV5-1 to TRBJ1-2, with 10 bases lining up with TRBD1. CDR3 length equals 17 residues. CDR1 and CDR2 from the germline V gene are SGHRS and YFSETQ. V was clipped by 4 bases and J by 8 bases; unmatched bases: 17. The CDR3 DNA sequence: TGCGCCAGCAGCGATACCCTGACAGGGGGCGATTTGAGCGGCTACACCTTC. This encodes CASSDTLTGGDLSGYTF.

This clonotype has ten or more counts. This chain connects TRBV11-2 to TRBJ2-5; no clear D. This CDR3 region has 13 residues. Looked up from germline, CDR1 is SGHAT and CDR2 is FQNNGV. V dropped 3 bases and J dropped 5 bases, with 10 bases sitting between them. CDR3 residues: CASSFGRLETQYF. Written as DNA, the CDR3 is TGTGCCAGCAGCTTCGGCCGATTGGAGACCCAGTACTTC. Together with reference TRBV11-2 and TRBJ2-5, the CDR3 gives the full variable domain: EAGVAQSPRYKIIEKRQSVAFWCNPISGHATLYWYQQILGQGPKLLIQFQNNGVVDDSQLPKDRFSAERLKGVDSTLKIQPAKLEDSAVYLCASSFGRLETQYFGPGTRLLVL.

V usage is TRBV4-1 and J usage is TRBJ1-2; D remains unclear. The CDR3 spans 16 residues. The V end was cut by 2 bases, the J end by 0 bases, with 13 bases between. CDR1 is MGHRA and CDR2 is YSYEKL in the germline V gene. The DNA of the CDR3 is TGCGCCAGCAGCCAATTCGTTGGCAGAACTAACTATGGCTACACCTTC. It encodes CASSQFVGRTNYGYTF.

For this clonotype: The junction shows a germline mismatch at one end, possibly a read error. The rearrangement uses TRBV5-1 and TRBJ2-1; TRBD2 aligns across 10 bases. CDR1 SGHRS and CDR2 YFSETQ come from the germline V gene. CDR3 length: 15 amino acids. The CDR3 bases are TGCGCCGGCAGCCCGGATCTAGCGGGAGTGAGGGAGCAGTTCTTC. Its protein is CAGSPDLAGVREQFF.

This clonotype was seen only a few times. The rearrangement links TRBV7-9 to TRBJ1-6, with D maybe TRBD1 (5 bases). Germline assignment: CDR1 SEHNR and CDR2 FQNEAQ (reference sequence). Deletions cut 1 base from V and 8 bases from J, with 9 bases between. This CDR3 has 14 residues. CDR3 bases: TGTGCCAGCAGCTTAGTGGGGCAAGATTCACCCCTCCACTTT. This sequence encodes CASSLVGQDSPLHF.

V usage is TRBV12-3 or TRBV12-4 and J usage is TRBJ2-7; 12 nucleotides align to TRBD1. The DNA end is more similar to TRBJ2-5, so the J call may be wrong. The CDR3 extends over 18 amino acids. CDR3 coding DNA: TGTGCCAGCAGTCTCTTCGGGACAGGGGGCTTCTTCGGGGAGACCCAGTACTTC. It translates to CASSLFGTGGFFGETQYF.

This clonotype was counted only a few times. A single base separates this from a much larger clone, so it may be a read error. CDR3 in DNA: TGCGCCGGCAGCCAAGCCCAACGAGGGGGCTACACCTTC. Amino acids: CAGSQAQRGGYTF. V gene TRBV4-1 combines with J gene TRBJ1-2, with no clear D. CDR1 is MGHRA, CDR2 YSYEKL, per germline. CDR3 length: 13 residues.

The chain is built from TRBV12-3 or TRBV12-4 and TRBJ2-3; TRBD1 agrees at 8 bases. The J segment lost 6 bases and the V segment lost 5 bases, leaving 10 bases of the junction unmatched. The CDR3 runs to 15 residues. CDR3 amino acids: CASSPGDRSSDTQYF. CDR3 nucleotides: TGTGCCAGCAGTCCCGGGGACAGGTCTTCTGATACGCAGTATTTT.

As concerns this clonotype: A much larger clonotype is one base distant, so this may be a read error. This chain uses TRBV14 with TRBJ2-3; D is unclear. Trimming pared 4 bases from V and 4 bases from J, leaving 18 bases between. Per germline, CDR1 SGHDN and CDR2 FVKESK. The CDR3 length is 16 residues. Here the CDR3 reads CASSREGRSPPDTQYF. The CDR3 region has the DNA TGTGCCAGCAGCCGAGAAGGCAGGAGTCCCCCAGATACGCAGTATTTT.

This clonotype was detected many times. This chain's CDR3 is CASTRAYETQYF. CDR3 DNA sequence: TGTGCCAGCACCCGAGCATATGAGACCCAGTACTTC. This chain joins TRBV12-3 or TRBV12-4 and TRBJ2-5, with D unclear. Trimming took 7 bases from V and 5 from J, leaving 11 bases between them. This CDR3 comprises 12 residues.